The clone carrying this TCR beta chain was found a few times. Antigen: not known. The J segment lost 6 bases and the V segment lost 2 bases, leaving 5 bases of the junction unmatched. CDR1 SGHRS and CDR2 YFSETQ come from the germline V gene. The CDR3 covers 14 residues. Then a second PCR, running about 6 to 12 cycles, was carried out with a sample-barcoded 5' primer and a J-beta primer mix. Via MiXCR, TCRdb re-called the 5' RACE reads, giving one row per CDR3 protein. The table includes 550,000 to 750,000 distinct CDR3 sequences, under 25% detected once. The entry originates in a study of blood T cells in healthy people across ages. Findings and caveats of the study: The unknown donor CMV status may have confounded expanded clonotype changes.

This rearrangement joins TRBV5-1 to TRBJ2-1, with TRBD2 matching 7 bases. The sequenced material came from blood. The TCR was taken from a man between 65 and 85 years old in good health. CDR3 bases: TGCGCCAGCAGCTTTAGGCTAGCGGTCAATGAGCAGTTCTTC. This translates into CASSFRLAVNEQFF.